These 14 T cell receptor beta chains were all obtained from the same sample, sequenced in a study of blood T cell repertoires in COVID-19 (TCRdb year 2020). Libraries were built with the immunoSEQ multiplex PCR assay. In its TCRdb copy, this immuneACCESS table keeps in-frame sequences only and misses some clones. Where compared with another copy, unresolved V genes explain less than half of these, and the others have no known cause. Present in this sample are 40,000 or so clones, 79% of which were seen just once. The ten top clones hold more than 20% of the sample. What was sequenced was peripheral blood. The receptors shown here come from a man aged 70 or older with acute or convalescent COVID-19.

This clone was recorded a few times. This rearrangement joins TRBV2 to TRBJ2-7, with 10 nucleotides matching TRBD1. Germline V gives CDR1 SNHLY, CDR2 FYNNEI. This CDR3 is 15 amino acids long. The junction had 12 bases not matched to a gene; V was cut back by 7 bases and J by 6 bases. The CDR3 here is CASTEPRTGGIEQYF. In DNA form, the CDR3 reads TGTGCCAGCACCGAACCCCGGACAGGGGGGATCGAGCAGTACTTC.

The V gene is TRBV6-6, the J gene TRBJ2-5; no firm D call. Germline CDR1 is MNHNY and CDR2 is SVGAGI (reference sequence). This CDR3 comprises 15 residues. Deletions cut 2 bases from V and 0 bases from J, with 10 bases between. As DNA, the CDR3 is TGTGCCAGCAGTTACGCAGAAAAGTACCAAGAGACCCAGTACTTC. It codes for CASSYAEKYQETQYF.

The rearrangement links TRBV18 to TRBJ2-2; D ambiguous. V lost 2 bases and J 5 bases, leaving 9 bases between the germline ends. CDR1 is KGHSH, CDR2 LQKENI, per germline. The CDR3 contains 14 residues. The CDR3 DNA follows: TGTGCCAGCTCACCATCCCCTTTAACCGGGGAGCTGTTTTTT. This encodes CASSPSPLTGELFF.

The J gene is TRBJ1-5, the V gene TRBV4-2; 10 bases agree with TRBD1. Germline loops: CDR1 LGHNA, CDR2 YNFKEQ. With V trimmed by 6 bases and J by 8 bases, 13 bases remained unmatched. The length of the CDR3 is 16 residues. This CDR3 reads CASSSPRTGGAEPQHF. CDR3 coding DNA: TGTGCCAGCAGTTCTCCCCGGACAGGGGGAGCTGAGCCCCAGCATTTT.

This clone has just one count. The J gene is TRBJ2-3, the V gene TRBV28; 7 bases are shared with TRBD1. The CDR3 consists of 16 residues. Germline assignment: CDR1 MDHEN and CDR2 SYDVKM. The J segment lost 0 bases and the V segment lost 5 bases, leaving 8 bases of the junction unmatched. The CDR3 DNA follows: TGTGCCAGCAGTATCCCCCGGGACAGAAGCACAGATACGCAGTATTTT. Protein sequence: CASSIPRDRSTDTQYF.

J is TRBJ2-1 and V is TRBV19, with a tentative D call TRBD2 (6 bases). The germline CDR1 and CDR2 sequences are LNHDA and SQIVND (reference sequence). CDR3 length equals 15 residues. The V end lost 5 bases, the J end lost 9 bases, and 20 bases lay between the germline ends. CDR3 in amino acids: CASSFLAPGFGEQFF. In DNA form, the CDR3 reads TGTGCCAGTAGTTTTCTAGCGCCGGGCTTTGGTGAGCAGTTCTTC.

This clone was seen only a few times. V and J are TRBV19 and TRBJ2-2; D remains ambiguous. This CDR3 spans 14 amino acids. Germline assignment: CDR1 LNHDA and CDR2 SQIVND (reference sequence). Trimming left V 7 bases short and J 4 bases short, with 13 bases between. For the CDR3, the DNA is TGTGCCAGTAACTTCAGGTACCCCACCGGGGAGCTGTTTTTT. Protein sequence: CASNFRYPTGELFF. Drawing the rest from reference TRBV19 and TRBJ2-2, the complete variable domain is DGGITQSPKYLFRKEGQNVTLSCEQNLNHDAMYWYRQDPGQGLRLIYYSQIVNDFQKGDIAEGYSVSREKKESFPLTVTSAQKNPTAFYLCASNFRYPTGELFFGEGSRLTVL.

The chain carries TRBV3-1 (or the pseudogene TRBV3-2) and TRBJ1-4, with a possible D match to TRBD1 (5 bases). Germline lookup yields CDR1 LGHDT and CDR2 YNNKEL (reference sequence). The CDR3 contains 12 residues. V lost 1 base to trimming and J lost 13 bases, with 10 bases between them. This CDR3 is CASSQGQGGLFF. DNA of the CDR3: TGTGCCAGCAGCCAAGGCCAGGGTGGACTGTTTTTT.

The J gene is TRBJ1-2, the V gene TRBV29-1; the D is unclear. The V gene lost 3 bases and the J gene lost 2 bases, with 7 bases spanning the gap. This CDR3 contains 12 residues. Per germline, CDR1 SQVTM and CDR2 ANQGSEA. The CDR3 reads CSVDSLNYGYTF. In nucleotides, the CDR3 is TGCAGCGTTGACTCTTTAAACTATGGCTACACCTTC.

V gene TRBV5-4 combines with J gene TRBJ2-7; 11 bases fit TRBD1. The V segment lost 4 bases and the J segment 6 bases; nucleotides outside the gene matches: 9. This CDR3 comprises 15 residues. From germline, CDR1 is SGHNT and CDR2 YYREEE (reference sequence). The CDR3 region is CASSLDRGHLREQYF. Here the CDR3 DNA reads TGTGCCAGCAGCCTGGACAGGGGGCACCTACGCGAGCAGTACTTC.

The CDR3 reads CASSQVVRTGLSNQPQHF. In nucleotides, the CDR3 is TGCGCCAGCAGCCAAGTGGTTCGGACAGGACTTAGCAATCAGCCCCAGCATTTT. V and J are TRBV4-1 and TRBJ1-5; TRBD1 matches 7 bases. V shed 1 base, J shed 0 bases, and the junction held 9 bases outside the gene matches. CDR1 is MGHRA and CDR2 is YSYEKL in the germline V gene. The CDR3 consists of 18 residues.

This clone was detected once. The chain links TRBV7-9 to TRBJ2-5, with D possibly being TRBD1 (6 bases). Trimming took 7 bases from V and 5 from J, leaving 23 bases between them. This CDR3 region has 16 residues. The V gene's germline CDR1 is SEHNR and CDR2 FQNEAQ (reference sequence). CDR3 in amino acids: CASTKGQGWGRETQYF. CDR3 nucleotides: TGTGCCAGCACCAAAGGGCAGGGGTGGGGTAGGGAGACCCAGTACTTC.

This chain uses TRBV19 with TRBJ2-2; D uncertain. Deletions cut 3 bases from V and 2 bases from J, with 10 bases between. The CDR3 runs to 15 residues. Per the germline V gene, CDR1 is LNHDA and CDR2 is SQIVND (reference sequence). CDR3: CASSMIETNTGELFF. The DNA of the CDR3 is TGTGCCAGTAGTATGATCGAGACAAACACCGGGGAGCTGTTTTTT.

The gene calls are TRBV20-1 and TRBJ1-1; D is unresolved. The CDR3 contains 11 residues. CDR1 and CDR2 (germline): DFQATT, SNEGSKA (reference sequence). V lost 3 bases to trimming and J lost 5 bases, with 7 bases between them. The CDR3 nucleotides are TGCAGTGCTAGTGGGAGGACTGAAGCTTTCTTT. Translating it yields CSASGRTEAFF.